This T cell receptor (beta chain) was sequenced for a study of vaccination and CD4 T cells after COVID-19. Study at large: Post-COVID draws followed diagnosis by a median around 92 days (range 35 to 161).

Sequencing of the DNA from cultured CD4+ T cells was carried out with the Oncomine TCR Beta short-read assay. In this case, cultured CD4+ T cells provided the extracted genomic DNA. TCRdb independently ran MiXCR on the PCR reads; one entry per CDR3 protein. The profile shows just under 20,000 distinct CDR3 sequences, around 40% of them singletons. As regards this clonotype: Antigen specificity is unknown.

The CDR3 is made up of 14 amino acids. Trimming shortened V by 1 base and J by 2 bases, and 9 bases separated the two germline ends. CDR1 is DFQATT, CDR2 SNEGSKA, per germline (reference sequence). Treatment denoted: approximately 9-day PBMC culture with coronavirus spike peptide pools or control peptides (ViraFEST assay). The material sequenced was CD4+ T cells from blood, cultured in vitro, taken after SARS-CoV-2 vaccination. This sequence joins TRBV20-1 and TRBJ1-5; D is ambiguous. The TCR was taken from a human donor who had recovered from COVID-19. In DNA form, the CDR3 reads TGCAGTGCTAGAGCAATCGGGGGCAATCAGCCCCAGCATTTT. Its translation is CSARAIGGNQPQHF.